Listed here are 17 T cell receptor beta chains from one sample, sequenced in a study of technical replicates of blood from a handful of donors. Produced via immunoSEQ multiplex PCR; TCRdb's table is partial and in-frame only. Of approximately 75,000 clones in the sample, about 97% were seen once. The sequenced material came from T cells isolated from PBMCs. All receptors come from a human donor in good health.

The V gene is TRBV5-4, the J gene TRBJ1-2; perhaps TRBD1 as D (5 bases). CDR1 and CDR2 (germline): SGHNT, YYREEE (reference sequence). V was clipped by 0 bases and J by 0 bases, with 12 bases between them. The CDR3 consists of 16 residues. The CDR3 region has the DNA TGTGCCAGCAGCTTGGGGGGGGTTAGAGCTAACTATGGCTACACCTTC. As protein: CASSLGGVRANYGYTF.

This chain uses TRBV30 with TRBJ2-2; D call uncertain. The germline V gene has CDR1 GTSNPN and CDR2 SVGIG (reference sequence). V was cut by 4 bases and J by 1 base, with 7 bases left in between. The CDR3 has 13 residues. The CDR3 DNA reads as TGTGCCTGGAATCTCCGGAACACCGGGGAGCTGTTTTTT. This codes for CAWNLRNTGELFF. The whole variable domain, filled in from reference TRBV30 and TRBJ2-2, reads SQTIHQWPATLVQPVGSPLSLECTVEGTSNPNLYWYRQAAGRGLQLLFYSVGIGQISSEVPQNLSASRPQDRQFILSSKKLLLSDSGFYLCAWNLRNTGELFFGEGSRLTVL.

The chain combines TRBV4-1 with TRBJ2-1, with D possibly matching TRBD2 (5 bases). The CDR3 extends over 14 amino acids. V was cut by 4 bases and J by 7 bases, with 14 bases left in between. The germline gives CDR1 MGHRA, CDR2 YSYEKL. In DNA form, the CDR3 reads TGCGCCAGCAGCCGAGAAGAGGGATCGAATGAGCAGTTCTTC. Amino acids: CASSREEGSNEQFF.

This chain uses TRBV27 with TRBJ2-7; 13 bases fit TRBD2. The CDR3 is 18 residues long. Germline CDR1 MNHEY, CDR2 SMNVEV (reference sequence). Trimming removed 10 bases from V and 2 bases from J; junction bases left unmatched: 17. CDR3 residues: CANMIPGLAGPITYEQYF. The CDR3 region has the DNA TGTGCCAACATGATTCCGGGACTAGCGGGACCTATTACCTACGAGCAGTACTTC.

The CDR3 sequence: CSVEPSGQGYGYTF. The CDR3 DNA sequence: TGCAGCGTTGAGCCATCGGGACAGGGTTACGGCTACACCTTC. The chain carries TRBV29-1 and TRBJ1-2, with TRBD1 identical over 9 bases. CDR1 and CDR2 (germline): SQVTM, ANQGSEA. This CDR3 comprises 14 residues. V trimming: 3 bases; J trimming: 8 bases; junction bases outside the gene matches: 10.

V usage is TRBV28 and J usage is TRBJ2-1; no clear D gene. Germline V gene sequence: CDR1 MDHEN, CDR2 SYDVKM. V gave up 2 bases and J gave up 0 bases, with 5 bases separating them. The CDR3 is made up of 14 amino acids. CDR3 protein: CASSLLSSYNEQFF. In nucleotides, the CDR3 is TGTGCCAGCAGTTTACTGAGCTCCTACAATGAGCAGTTCTTC.

The chain uses TRBV5-5 and TRBJ2-7; D remains unclear. Looked up from germline, CDR1 is SGHKS and CDR2 is YYEKEE (reference sequence). The CDR3 spans 14 residues. The V end was cut by 0 bases, the J end by 1 base, with 8 bases between. The CDR3 nucleotides read TGTGCCAGCAGCTTGGTCTACAGTTCCTACGAGCAGTACTTC. Encoded protein: CASSLVYSSYEQYF.

This clone was observed a handful of times. CDR3 in amino acids: CASSFRQGALDGYTF. The CDR3 nucleotides read TGCGCCAGCAGCTTTCGACAGGGGGCTCTAGATGGCTACACCTTC. The V and J genes are TRBV5-1 and TRBJ1-2; TRBD1 matches at 10 bases. This CDR3 spans 15 amino acids. Germline loops: CDR1 SGHRS, CDR2 YFSETQ. The V segment lost 2 bases and the J segment 6 bases; nucleotides outside the gene matches: 7.

V is TRBV7-2 and J is TRBJ2-7; possible D gene TRBD2, 6 bases. This CDR3 has 14 amino acids. V dropped 5 bases and J dropped 2 bases, with 13 bases sitting between them. From germline, CDR1 is SGHTA and CDR2 FQGNSA. The DNA of the CDR3 is TGTGCCAGCAGCCCCCTAGCGCAAGCCTACGAGCAGTACTTC. Translation: CASSPLAQAYEQYF.

The CDR3 sequence: CASSLGGQLSYNEQFF. In DNA, the CDR3 is TGCGCCAGCAGCTTGGGAGGACAGCTCTCCTACAATGAGCAGTTCTTC. The chain combines TRBV5-1 with TRBJ2-1, with D perhaps TRBD1 (6 bases). This CDR3 has 16 residues. Between the trimmed V and J ends, which lost 0 bases and 0 bases, there was a span of 10 bases. Germline assignment: CDR1 SGHRS and CDR2 YFSETQ.

This clone has just one count. The chain combines TRBV30 with TRBJ1-2; TRBD1 is a possible D gene (5 bases). CDR3 length: 12 residues. The germline V gene has CDR1 GTSNPN and CDR2 SVGIG (reference sequence). V lost 5 bases and J 7 bases, leaving 14 bases between the germline ends. The CDR3 DNA reads TGTGCCTGGGCCCCGGGGGAAGTTGGCTACACCTTC. Residues: CAWAPGEVGYTF.

The V and J genes are TRBV5-4 and TRBJ2-3; 11 nucleotides line up with TRBD2. Trimming took 4 bases from V and 0 from J; bases not matched to a gene: 7. Germline-derived CDR1 and CDR2 are SGHNT and YYREEE (reference sequence). The CDR3 consists of 17 residues. DNA of the CDR3: TGTGCCAGCAGCCTCGGGACTAGCGGTACTAGCACAGATACGCAGTATTTT. This translates into CASSLGTSGTSTDTQYF.

This clone appeared once. This chain connects TRBV4-1 to TRBJ2-3, with TRBD1 matching 7 bases. The CDR3 consists of 16 residues. The germline CDR1 and CDR2 sequences are MGHRA and YSYEKL. The junction had 4 bases not matched to a gene; V was cut back by 1 base and J by 0 bases. This CDR3 reads CASSQAPGGSTDTQYF. CDR3 sequence (DNA): TGCGCCAGCAGCCAAGCCCCAGGGGGTAGCACAGATACGCAGTATTTT.

V usage is TRBV27 and J usage is TRBJ2-7, with D perhaps matching TRBD1 (5 bases). The germline CDR1 and CDR2 sequences are MNHEY and SMNVEV (reference sequence). The CDR3 contains 14 residues. V was clipped by 0 bases and J by 6 bases, with 12 bases between them. This CDR3 is CASSLSWQGSEQYF. CDR3 coding DNA: TGTGCCAGCAGTTTATCCTGGCAGGGTAGCGAGCAGTACTTC.

This chain links TRBV6-5 with TRBJ2-7; 10 nucleotides match TRBD2. Germline values: CDR1 MNHEY, CDR2 SVGAGI. The CDR3 covers 14 residues. V lost 0 bases to trimming and J lost 5 bases; unmatched junction nucleotides: 1. This CDR3 reads CASSYSLAGDEQYF. The CDR3, as DNA: TGTGCCAGCAGTTACTCCCTAGCGGGAGACGAGCAGTACTTC.

J is TRBJ1-4 and V is TRBV7-8; no reliable D call. This CDR3 is 15 amino acids long. Germline V gene sequence: CDR1 SGHVS, CDR2 FQNEAQ. V gave up 5 bases and J gave up 8 bases, with 18 bases separating them. As DNA, the CDR3 is TGTGCCAGCAGCGCCCCCGCGGATGGTCACGAAAAACTGTTTTTT. Protein product: CASSAPADGHEKLFF.

The V call is TRBV7-2, the J call TRBJ1-1; D is perhaps TRBD1 (6 bases). This CDR3 region has 14 residues. Trimming cost V 2 bases and J 5 bases, with 12 bases left between them. Germline V lookup: CDR1 SGHTA, CDR2 FQGNSA. CDR3 nucleotides: TGTGCCAGCAGCTTACGGGGGGCGGTAACTGAAGCTTTCTTT. The encoded protein is CASSLRGAVTEAFF.